A selection of T cell receptor beta chains follows, all from one sample in a study of blood T cell repertoires in COVID-19. Sequencing used immunoSEQ multiplex PCR; TCRdb keeps in-frame clones, though not all of them. The table includes approximately 77,000 clones, around nine tenths detected once. The sequenced sample consisted of peripheral blood. Receptors were obtained from a man over 45 with active COVID-19. The CDR3 runs from the conserved cysteine through the conserved F or W. D genes are given only for firm matches. Size tells how often a clone was seen (once, few, many) or the class of an expanded clone, and some rows leave it out.

>NA|TRBJ1-2|NA|TRBV18
CASSPSYLDRDKGYTF
TGTGCCAGCTCACCCTCTTACCTGGACAGAGACAAGGGCTACACCTTC
>NA|TRBJ2-1|NA|TRBV19
CASSIGHFGNEQFF
TGTGCCAGTAGTATAGGACACTTCGGTAATGAGCAGTTCTTC
>NA|TRBJ2-1|NA|TRBV7-9
CASSLTMGLFLGEQFF
TGTGCCAGCAGCTTAACCATGGGACTCTTTTTGGGTGAGCAGTTCTTC
>few|TRBJ1-5|TRBD1|TRBV2
CASRFGTGSNQPQHF
TGTGCCAGCAGATTCGGGACAGGGAGCAATCAGCCCCAGCATTTT
>once|TRBJ2-1|TRBD1|TRBV7-6
CASSKDRGRNEQFF
TGTGCCAGCAGCAAGGACAGGGGGCGCAATGAGCAGTTCTTC
>NA|TRBJ2-5|TRBD2|TRBV7-3
CASSLSGRTKETQYF
TGTGCCAGCAGCTTAAGCGGGAGGACCAAAGAGACCCAGTACTTC
>once|TRBJ1-2|NA|TRBV6-2/TRBV6-3
CASSYFRGGYTF
TGTGCCAGCAGTTATTTCCGCGGGGGCTACACCTTC
>NA|TRBJ2-1|TRBD2|TRBV11-3
CASSLDRAGRLFF
TGTGCCAGCAGCTTAGATCGAGCGGGAAGGTTGTTCTTC
>once|TRBJ1-6|NA|TRBV6-2/TRBV6-3
CASSHGAPASPLHF
TGTGCCAGCAGCCACGGAGCTCCGGCCTCACCCCTCCACTTT
>NA|TRBJ2-1|NA|TRBV7-6
CASSLGSPSIYNEQFF
TGTGCCAGCAGCTTAGGGAGTCCGAGCATCTACAATGAGCAGTTCTTC
>NA|TRBJ2-2|NA|TRBV30
CAWSSGGELFF
TGTGCCTGGAGTTCAGGCGGGGAGCTGTTTTTT
>NA|TRBJ2-2|NA|TRBV7-9
CASSSTGAGELFF
TGTGCCAGCAGTTCCACGGGGGCCGGGGAGCTGTTTTTT
>NA|TRBJ1-1|TRBD1|TRBV5-4
CASRGTGGVGTEAFF
TGTGCCAGCAGGGGGACAGGGGGCGTCGGCACTGAAGCTTTCTTT
>NA|TRBJ1-5|NA|TRBV4-1
CASSQDGARPNQPQHF
TGCGCCAGCAGCCAAGATGGGGCGCGCCCCAATCAGCCCCAGCATTTT
>NA|TRBJ1-5|NA|TRBV28
CASRRPRTGNQPQHF
TGTGCCAGCAGGCGACCCCGGACAGGCAATCAGCCCCAGCATTTT
>once|TRBJ2-5|NA|TRBV6-1
CASSDGTSQETQYF
TGTGCCAGCAGTGACGGGACAAGCCAAGAGACCCAGTACTTC
>NA|TRBJ1-2|NA|TRBV6-5
CASSRMGPDRLGYTF
TGTGCCAGCAGCCGAATGGGGCCGGACCGATTAGGCTACACCTTC
>NA|TRBJ2-5|NA|TRBV28
CATTGETQYF
TGTGCCACCACCGGGGAGACCCAGTACTTC
>NA|TRBJ2-1|TRBD2|TRBV7-3
CASSSTSGGVDEQFF
TGTGCCAGCAGCTCGACTAGCGGGGGGGTTGATGAGCAGTTCTTC
>once|TRBJ2-3|TRBD2|TRBV7-6
CASSFRLAGGPGWSTDTQYF
TGTGCCAGCAGCTTCAGACTAGCGGGAGGGCCAGGATGGAGCACAGATACGCAGTATTTT
>NA|TRBJ2-3|TRBD2|TRBV9
CASSSGTSSTDTQYF
TGTGCCAGCAGCTCGGGGACTAGCAGCACAGATACGCAGTATTTT